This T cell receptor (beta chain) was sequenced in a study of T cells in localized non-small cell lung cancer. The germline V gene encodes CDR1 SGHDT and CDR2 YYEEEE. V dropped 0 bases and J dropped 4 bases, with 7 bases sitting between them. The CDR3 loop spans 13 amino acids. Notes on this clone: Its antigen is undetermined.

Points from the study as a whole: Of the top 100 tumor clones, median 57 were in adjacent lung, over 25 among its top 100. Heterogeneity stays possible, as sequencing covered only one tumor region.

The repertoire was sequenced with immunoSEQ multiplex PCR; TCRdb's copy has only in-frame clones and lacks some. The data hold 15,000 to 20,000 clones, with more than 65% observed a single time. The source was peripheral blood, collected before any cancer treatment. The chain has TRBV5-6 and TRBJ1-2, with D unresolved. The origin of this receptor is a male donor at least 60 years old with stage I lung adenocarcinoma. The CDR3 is CASSLGLIYGYTF. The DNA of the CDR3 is TGTGCCAGCAGCTTGGGGTTGATCTATGGCTACACCTTC. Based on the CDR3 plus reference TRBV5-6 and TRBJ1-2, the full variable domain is DAGVTQSPTHLIKTRGQQVTLRCSPKSGHDTVSWYQQALGQGPQFIFQYYEEEERQRGNFPDRFSGHQFPNYSSELNVNALLLGDSALYLCASSLGLIYGYTFGSGTRLTVV.